What follows are 4 T cell receptor beta chains derived from one specimen sequenced in a study of T cells in women clearing cervical HPV infection. TCRdb's copy holds only in-frame clones and misses some; the assay was immunoSEQ multiplex PCR. The specimen's table records approximately 18,000 clones. The specimen sequenced was blood buffy coat. These receptors all come from a woman between 18 and 75 years old with a cervical HPV16 infection that either progressed to CIN3+ or cleared (not recorded which).

CDR3 sequence: CASSTGTGTTIRAYTQYF. CDR3 bases read: TGTGCCAGCAGCACCGGGACAGGGACCACGATACGGGCTTATACG. The chain employs TRBV2 and TRBJ2-3; 9 bases fit TRBD1. The sequence runs out 3 residues before the end of the CDR3; the remainder is reconstructed from the germline J gene. Germline V gene lookup returns CDR1 SNHLY and CDR2 FYNNEI. CDR3 size: 18 residues. The V gene end was trimmed by 6 bases and the J gene end by 7 bases; junction bases not matched to a gene: 20.

In regard to this clone: Read coverage stops 3 residues before the CDR3 terminus; the germline J gene supplies the remainder. The chain employs TRBV18 and TRBJ2-2, with 9 nucleotides matching TRBD1. Germline V CDR1 and CDR2: KGHSH, LQKENI. The CDR3 totals 16 residues. Unmatched junction bases numbered 5, after V lost 4 bases and J lost 2 bases. The CDR3 protein is CASSLTGGYNTGELFF. The CDR3 DNA, read in part, is TGTGCCAGCTCACTTACAGGGGGCTACAACACCGGGGAG. The whole variable domain, remainder taken from reference TRBV18 and TRBJ2-2, is NAGVMQNPRHLVRRRGQEARLRCSPMKGHSHVYWYRQLPEEGLKFMVYLQKENIIDESGMPKERFSAEFPKEGPSILRIQQVVRGDSAAYFCASSLTGGYNTGELFFGEGSRLTVL.

With respect to this clone: Read data end 3 residues before the CDR3 end; the end is taken from the germline J gene. The chain carries TRBV5-1 and TRBJ1-6; 8 positions agree with TRBD1. The CDR3 contains 19 residues. V dropped 4 bases and J dropped 3; count of bases not matched to a gene: 15. Germline V CDR1 and CDR2: SGHRS, YFSETQ. CDR3 bases read: TGCGCCAGCAGCCTCGCAGGGGGCGGGAGACTGAGCTATAATTCACCC. It is translated as CASSLAGGGRLSYNSP. The whole CDR3 protein is CASSLAGGGRLSYNSPLHF.

About this clone itself: The read comes to an end 3 residues before the CDR3 does, leaving the germline J gene to fill in the end. J is TRBJ2-3 and V is TRBV20-1, with 7 bases aligning to TRBD2. Germline CDR1 is DFQATT and CDR2 is SNEGSKA (reference sequence). Unmatched junction bases numbered 6, after V lost 5 bases and J lost 1 base. CDR3 length equals 14 residues. CDR3 DNA (partial): TGCAGTGCTTCTAGCGGTTACCGCACAGATACG. The encoded protein is CSASSGYRTDT. The full CDR3 protein is CSASSGYRTDTQYF.